This T cell receptor (beta chain) was identified in a study of shared clonotypes between healthy human individuals. Data came from immunoSEQ multiplex PCR; TCRdb stores just in-frame clones and leaves some out. The data hold roughly 2,000,000 clones, with around 93% observed a single time. Positively selected for CCR7, the CD45RO-negative cells used as naive CD8 cells excluded terminally differentiated effector memory CD45RA+ cells. Healthy HIV-negative adults with no recent acute infections or vaccinations were recruited as donors. Source material: naive CD8+ T cells from PBMCs. This TCR was sampled from a man aged 18 to 29 in good health. Some clones in this sample may be carry-over from other donors' samples.

In DNA, the CDR3 is TGTGCCTACCAGGGGGGGTATAGGATATATGGCTACACCTTC. Its translation: CAYQGGYRIYGYTF. The chain is built from TRBV30 and TRBJ1-2; 7 positions agree with TRBD1. This CDR3 is built from 14 residues. V shed 7 bases, J shed 5 bases, and the junction held 13 bases outside the gene matches. Germline lookup yields CDR1 GTSNPN and CDR2 SVGIG (reference sequence).